This record looks at one T cell receptor (beta chain) sequence and its context. The specificity of this receptor is unknown. Per-base quality was not reported, and no clone a single base away is much larger than it. Using the deep immunoSEQ assay, multiplex PCR amplified TCR CDR3 regions from genomic DNA. For each cell subset, the extracted genomic DNA was distributed evenly across all wells of several immunoSEQ 96-well plates, and each plate served as one replicate. For sorted subsets, each replicate PCR was loaded with about 0.2 ug genomic DNA, equivalent to about 30,000 T cell genomes. Purified libraries were measured with a Qubit 3.0 fluorometer, size-checked on a Bioanalyzer 2100, and measured again with the KAPA Library Quantification kit. Every immunoSEQ 96-well plate was sequenced on a separate single-read 150-cycle Illumina NextSeq 550 flow cell. Turning to the authors' computational methods: Because the immunoSEQ output held only junctional sequences and lacked quality scores, the filtering could not match the filtering applied to full-length reads. To assign V/J genes and CDR3, sequences were annotated using PyIR, a Python wrapper for IgBLAST v1.9, with IMGT germline references. Any read was removed if the V/J assignment was weak (E-value above 1e-6), the CDR3 was missing, or the read contained stop codons, out-of-frame junctions, or ambiguous translated residues. V3J clonotypes were defined as sequences sharing an identical inferred V gene, J gene, and CDR3 amino acid sequence. To compute the percentage overlap between repertoires, the number of shared unique clonotypes was divided by the size of the smaller repertoire. Richness of each repertoire was evaluated using RTK rarefaction, the Chao1 estimator, and Recon v2.1 estimates of unobserved clonotypes. Generation probabilities for all TCRbeta clonotypes obtained by the gDNA method from four donors were computed using OLGA. Sourced from immuneACCESS, this table was stored by TCRdb with only in-frame sequences that have V and J called. A share of the clones is absent; for the studies checked, an unresolved V gene accounts for under half, and the remainder has no known explanation. V, J and clone size are taken as reported in that table, and D and trimming were inferred from the DNA itself. A total of fewer than 850,000 clones appear in this sample, 80% to 95% of them only once. 34% of the sample is held by the ten biggest clonotypes.

The data belong to a study of shared clonotypes between healthy human individuals (dated by TCRdb to the early 2020s). For the wider study: A couple of women and a few men aged 18 to 49 years were included in the cohort. For each donor, CD4 naive and CD4 memory were each run on three plates, CD8 naive on two plates, and CD8 memory on one plate. To estimate repertoire size and how much clonotypes are shared between individuals, the study performed deep sequencing of blood TCR repertoires from a few healthy adults. To increase sequencing depth and limit assay-specific biases, TCR repertoire library preparation and sequencing were carried out by different laboratories using diverse techniques. Leukapheresis yielded between about 0.94 and 9 billion PBMCs per donor. Beyond this particular receptor, the publication reports: When a handful of donors were compared, the shared fraction of clonotypes was approximately 5% for naive CD4, approximately 3.5% for naive CD8, 2.3% for memory CD4, and 0.4% for memory CD8. Higher generation probabilities were observed for clonotypes shared by all four sorted-subset donors than for non-shared clonotypes. Rarefaction of sorted-subset datasets indicated incomplete sequencing despite the large sequencing depth. Pairwise subsampling indicated that sequencing depth was expected to affect the degree of clonotype sharing among donors. Naive subsets generally had larger estimated clonotype richness than memory subsets did. Because the study included only a small number of donors, the genetic and exposure-history diversity represented was limited. Sampling was limited to blood, and TCR repertoires in tissue likely differ from TCR repertoires in blood.

From its cysteine to its phenylalanine, the CDR3 spans 14 amino acids. Of the read, only the CDR3 DNA is kept; its 42 bases are in frame from base 1. V lost 0 bases and J lost 4 bases, and the count of bases not matched to a germline gene is 2. CDR1 SGHDT and CDR2 YYEEEE were looked up in the germline V gene. Donors were healthy HIV-negative adults with no recently reported acute infections or vaccinations. Every donor was a Caucasian adult living in Nashville, Tennessee, USA. CD8 memory samples combined magnetically selected CD45RO+ cells with CCR7-negative CD45RA+ effector memory (TemRA) cells. After blood collection by leukapheresis, PBMCs were isolated using Ficoll-Histopaque density gradient centrifugation and then cryopreserved in the vapor phase of liquid nitrogen. Analytical flow cytometry was used to check the purity and quantity of every magnetically sorted T cell population. Genomic DNA was isolated from every sorted fraction and measured by UV absorbance on a Nanodrop 2000c.

The chain employs TRBV5-6 and TRBJ1-2, and 8 bases in between align with TRBD1. This receptor was obtained from a man between 18 and 29 years old in good health. Some clones in this sample may be carry-over from other donors' samples. The material sequenced was memory CD8+ T cells from PBMCs. This specimen's cell subset or site label, interpreted: CD45RO+ cells pooled with CCR7-negative TemRA cells. The CDR3 in this case is CASSLGTGIYGYTF. Here is the DNA: TGTGCCAGCAGCTTGGGGACAGGGATCTATGGCTACACCTTC.